The clone carrying this T cell receptor (beta chain) was counted only a few times. The entry originates in a study of blood T cells in healthy people across ages. Primed by a sample-barcoded 5' primer and a J-beta primer mix, a second PCR proceeded for about 6 to 12 cycles. Each cDNA was tagged by a template-switch adaptor containing 12 random nucleotides. MiXCR was run by TCRdb on the 5' RACE reads, yielding one entry per CDR3 protein. The sample records about 1.6 million distinct CDR3 sequences, 34% being singletons. Trimming left V 0 bases short and J 1 base short, with 4 bases between. The CDR3 is 14 amino acids. Germline V gene data show CDR1 as SGDLS and CDR2 as YYNGEE.

Specimen: blood. The chain uses TRBV9 and TRBJ1-4; no firm D call. The TCR comes from a woman in her twenties or thirties in good health. In DNA, the CDR3 is TGTGCCAGCAGCGTAGTCGTAACTAATGAAAAACTGTTTTTT. Its protein is CASSVVVTNEKLFF.